Given below is one T cell receptor beta chain in context. Its antigen is unknown. The sample originates from a study of OX40 agonist ivuxolimab in advanced cancers. Study-wide background: Patients assigned to dose escalation were diagnosed with hepatocellular carcinoma, melanoma, renal cell or head and neck cancer. Whole-study results and caveats: Both CD4+ and CD8+ T cell populations in blood had undergone clonal expansion by week 6 at 0.1 to 3.0 mg/kg.

This table comes from immunoSEQ multiplex PCR, and its TCRdb copy is limited to in-frame clones, with some not included. The sample consists of 17,000 or so clones, roughly 89% of them appearing once. CDR3 size: 14 residues. V lost 7 bases, J lost 9 bases, and 14 bases stayed unmatched. In germline, CDR1 is SGHVS, CDR2 FQNEAQ. The source was CD4+ or CD8+ T cells sorted from blood, collected in a trial of the OX40 agonist ivuxolimab. The genes are TRBV7-8 and TRBJ2-7; 8 nucleotides match TRBD1. This clonotype was obtained from an adult with an advanced solid tumor such as melanoma, head and neck, liver or kidney cancer. CDR3 region: CASIPAGGPQGQYF. CDR3 nucleotides: TGTGCCAGCATCCCGGCAGGGGGCCCCCAGGGGCAGTACTTC.